Listed here are 5 T cell receptor beta chains from one sample, sequenced in a study of blood T cell repertoires in COVID-19. Method: immunoSEQ multiplex PCR; TCRdb's copy keeps in-frame clones and lacks some. The sample has roughly 340,000 clones, over 70% seen once. Sequenced sample: peripheral blood. All receptors come from a woman in her fifties or sixties with COVID-19, enrolled during active disease.

J is TRBJ2-7 and V is TRBV11-2; D perhaps matches TRBD2 (5 bases). The CDR3 consists of 11 residues. CDR1 and CDR2 (germline): SGHAT, FQNNGV. V gave up 5 bases and J gave up 12 bases, with 14 bases separating them. The CDR3 region has the DNA TGTGCCAGCAGCCCCGGACTCGAACGGTACTTC. Protein product: CASSPGLERYF.

V gene TRBV14 combines with J gene TRBJ2-1, with a tentative D call TRBD2 (6 bases). V lost 5 bases and J lost 4, with 18 bases in between. The CDR3 has 16 residues. CDR1 SGHDN and CDR2 FVKESK come from the germline V gene. CDR3 residues: CASSEGAGREYNEQFF. The CDR3 DNA is TGTGCCAGCAGCGAGGGAGCGGGTCGAGAATACAATGAGCAGTTCTTC.

The rearrangement uses TRBV29-1 and TRBJ2-3; D may be TRBD2 (6 bases). Germline V lookup: CDR1 SQVTM, CDR2 ANQGSEA. This CDR3 contains 15 residues. Trimming left V 4 bases short and J 0 bases short, with 14 bases between. CDR3 nucleotides: TGCAGCGTTGTAGGGACTCATCCTAGCACAGATACGCAGTATTTT. Amino acid sequence: CSVVGTHPSTDTQYF.

The chain employs TRBV19 and TRBJ2-5, with 7 nucleotides matching TRBD1. This CDR3 has 13 residues. Germline V gene sequence: CDR1 LNHDA, CDR2 SQIVND (reference sequence). The J segment lost 4 bases and the V segment lost 6 bases, leaving 5 bases of the junction unmatched. The CDR3 region is CASRFAGGETQYF. DNA for the CDR3: TGTGCCAGTAGATTCGCAGGGGGAGAGACCCAGTACTTC.

This rearrangement joins TRBV4-3 to TRBJ2-3; D might be TRBD2 (5 bases). Germline values: CDR1 LGHNA, CDR2 YSLEER. V lost 0 bases, J lost 2 bases, and 24 bases lay in between. CDR3 size: 20 residues. The CDR3 DNA sequence: TGCGCCAGCAGCCAAGATCAAGGGAGCGGTCCCCTGAAGTACACAGATACGCAGTATTTT. Its protein is CASSQDQGSGPLKYTDTQYF.